The clone carrying this T cell receptor (beta chain) was seen at least ten times. Its antigen is as yet unknown. Germline CDR1 reads SEHNR; CDR2 reads FQNEAQ (reference sequence). V was pared by 5 bases and J by 10 bases, with 8 bases of the junction left unmatched. This CDR3 is built from 15 residues. The data derive from a study of T-cell reconstitution after alpha-beta-depleted transplantation in children. Study observations and caveats: The study traced high day-60 TCRbeta diversity in some patients to surviving recipient T cells and thymic progenitors. Diversity and T-cell counts at one year after transplant derived mostly from new T cells. Several hundred rapidly expanded clones from non-depleted graft cells reportedly supplied alpha-beta T cells about two months post-transplant.

A library of TCRbeta sequences, prepared with unique molecular identifiers, was generated. Each CDR3 protein is one row after TCRdb ran MiXCR on the PCR reads. This sample carries 500,000 to 650,000 distinct CDR3 sequences, under 15% of them seen once, and the ten largest clones take 2.2%. Sequencing was performed on PBMCs, mostly from graft donor cells, taken 360 days after TCRalphabeta/CD19-depleted stem cell transplant. This chain connects TRBV7-9 to TRBJ2-1; 13 bases align to TRBD2. This TCR came from a male patient aged 5 to 17 who had a stem cell transplant for acute myeloid leukemia, so the T cells may come from the graft donor. CDR3 sequence: CASSHGLAGVGEQFF. CDR3 DNA sequence: TGTGCCAGCAGCCACGGACTAGCGGGAGTCGGCGAGCAGTTCTTC.